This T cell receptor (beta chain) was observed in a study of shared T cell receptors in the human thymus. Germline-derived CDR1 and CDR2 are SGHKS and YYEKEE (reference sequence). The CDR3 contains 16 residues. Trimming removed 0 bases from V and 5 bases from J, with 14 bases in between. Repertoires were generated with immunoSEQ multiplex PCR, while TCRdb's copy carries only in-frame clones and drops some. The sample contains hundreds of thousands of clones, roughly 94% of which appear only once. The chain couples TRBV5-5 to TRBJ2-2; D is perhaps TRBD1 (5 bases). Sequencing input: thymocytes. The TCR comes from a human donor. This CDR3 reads CASSLGPPKGTGELFF. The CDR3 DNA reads TGTGCCAGCAGCTTGGGGCCCCCGAAGGGGACCGGGGAGCTGTTTTTT.